The 16 T cell receptor beta chains listed next were all sequenced from one sample in a study of identical twins. TCRdb re-called the 5' RACE reads through MiXCR, storing one row per CDR3 protein. The data hold some 760,000 distinct CDR3 sequences, with roughly 18% observed a single time. These same data were also listed under a study on T cells expressing NK-cell markers.

The source material was PBMCs. The receptors come from a woman under 30 in good health.

This clonotype came up a few times. The rearrangement links TRBV10-3 to TRBJ2-4; TRBD2 aligns across 13 bases. Germline V gives CDR1 ENHRY, CDR2 SYGVKD. The ends lost 6 bases at V and 5 bases at J; junction bases unmatched: 4. This CDR3 contains 15 residues. CDR3 sequence (DNA): TGTGCCATCAGATCTGGACTAGCGGGAGAAAACATTCAGTACTTC. Translation gives CAIRSGLAGENIQYF.

The chain recombines TRBV9 with TRBJ2-1; D perhaps matches TRBD1 (6 bases). Trimming shortened V by 4 bases and J by 2 bases, and 16 bases separated the two germline ends. Germline CDR1 and CDR2: SGDLS and YYNGEE. CDR3 length: 16 residues. The CDR3 reads CASSPPYEGAYNEQFF. CDR3 nucleotides: TGTGCCAGCAGCCCGCCTTATGAGGGGGCCTACAATGAGCAGTTCTTC. Complete variable domain (other parts from reference TRBV9 and TRBJ2-1): DSGVTQTPKHLITATGQRVTLRCSPRSGDLSVYWYQQSLDQGLQFLIQYYNGEERAKGNILERFSAQQFPDLHSELNLSSLELGDSALYFCASSPPYEGAYNEQFFGPGTRLTVL.

This clonotype occurred once. The chain joins TRBV5-4 to TRBJ2-5, with D hard to call. CDR1 and CDR2 from the germline V gene are SGHNT and YYREEE (reference sequence). This CDR3 region has 15 residues. The V and J ends lost 1 base and 1 base respectively, with 11 bases between them. The CDR3 here is CASSLRSEFQETQYF. CDR3 nucleotides: TGTGCCAGCAGCTTGCGTTCAGAATTCCAAGAGACCCAGTACTTC.

The chain recombines TRBV7-9 with TRBJ1-2; D is ambiguous. The CDR3 loop spans 12 amino acids. V gave up 4 bases and J gave up 7 bases, with 10 bases separating them. The V gene's germline CDR1 is SEHNR and CDR2 FQNEAQ (reference sequence). The CDR3: CASSSQSGGYTF. DNA of the CDR3: TGTGCCAGCAGCTCGCAGTCTGGTGGCTACACCTTC.

This clonotype appeared a few times. V and J are TRBV20-1 and TRBJ2-5; tentatively, D is TRBD1 (6 bases). The germline gives CDR1 DFQATT, CDR2 SNEGSKA (reference sequence). Between the trimmed V and J ends, which lost 8 bases and 2 bases, there was a span of 18 bases. This CDR3 is 14 amino acids long. The CDR3 sequence: CSCSPGHLQETQYF. The CDR3 nucleotides read TGCAGTTGCTCTCCGGGACACCTGCAAGAGACCCAGTACTTC.

The chain employs TRBV11-2 and TRBJ2-7, with 7 bases identical to TRBD1. From germline, CDR1 is SGHAT and CDR2 FQNNGV. CDR3 length: 15 amino acids. After removal of 0 bases from V and 4 bases from J, the junction contained 6 bases not matched to a gene. The CDR3 region is CASSLDATGKYEQYF. The CDR3 DNA follows: TGTGCCAGCAGCTTAGATGCGACAGGGAAATACGAGCAGTACTTC.

The chain carries TRBV19 and TRBJ1-1; D is undetermined. V lost 6 bases, J lost 11 bases, and 13 bases lay in between. The CDR3 sequence is 11 residues long. CDR1 is LNHDA, CDR2 SQIVND, per germline (reference sequence). The DNA for the CDR3 is TGTGCCAGTAGATCTCGAGTTGATGCTTTCTTT. It codes for CASRSRVDAFF.

The gene calls are TRBV30 and TRBJ2-1, with TRBD1 as a possible D gene (6 bases). Germline assignment: CDR1 GTSNPN and CDR2 SVGIG (reference sequence). This CDR3 comprises 11 residues. The V gene lost 2 bases and the J gene lost 9 bases, with 8 bases spanning the gap. CDR3 in amino acids: CAWSTDSEQFF. The CDR3, as DNA: TGTGCCTGGAGTACGGACAGTGAGCAGTTCTTC.

This clonotype was seen more than once but under ten times. The rearrangement joins TRBV5-1 to TRBJ2-7; 16 bases agree with TRBD2. Germline assignment: CDR1 SGHRS and CDR2 YFSETQ. The CDR3 extends over 17 amino acids. Trimming removed 3 bases from V and 6 bases from J; junction bases left unmatched: 9. The CDR3 reads CASSWGLAGGSYLEQYF. CDR3 bases: TGCGCCAGCAGCTGGGGACTAGCGGGAGGGTCGTACCTCGAGCAGTACTTC. Based on the CDR3 plus reference TRBV5-1 and TRBJ2-7, the full variable domain is KAGVTQTPRYLIKTRGQQVTLSCSPISGHRSVSWYQQTPGQGLQFLFEYFSETQRNKGNFPGRFSGRQFSNSRSEMNVSTLELGDSALYLCASSWGLAGGSYLEQYFGPGTRLTVT.

The chain employs TRBV12-3 or TRBV12-4 and TRBJ1-2; perhaps TRBD1 as D (6 bases). V was trimmed by 5 bases and J by 5 bases, leaving 15 bases between them. This CDR3 region has 14 residues. The CDR3 DNA is TGTGCCAGCAGTGGGACATCGGGTTATTATGGCTACACCTTC. This sequence encodes CASSGTSGYYGYTF.

The chain has TRBV29-1 and TRBJ2-1; TRBD1 aligns across 9 bases. CDR1 and CDR2 (germline): SQVTM, ANQGSEA. J was trimmed by 0 bases and V by 3 bases; bases with no gene match: 3. This CDR3 is 15 amino acids long. CDR3 DNA sequence: TGCAGCGTTGATGGGGACAGGGCCTCCTACAATGAGCAGTTCTTC. This encodes CSVDGDRASYNEQFF.

This clonotype was found a few times. The chain combines TRBV5-1 with TRBJ1-6; no clear D gene. CDR3 length: 16 amino acids. Trimming removed 5 bases at V and 0 bases at J, with 12 bases between. CDR1 is SGHRS and CDR2 is YFSETQ in the germline V gene. CDR3 DNA sequence: TGCGCCAGCAGGCGAATACGGAGCTCCTATAATTCACCCCTCCACTTT. Translation: CASRRIRSSYNSPLHF.

This rearrangement joins TRBV12-3 or TRBV12-4 to TRBJ1-2; 8 bases fit TRBD1. Losses at the gene ends were 4 bases for V and 0 bases for J; bases not matched to a gene: 1. The CDR3 is 14 amino acids. The CDR3 loop is CASSYRGTNYGYTF. CDR3 bases: TGTGCCAGCAGTTACAGGGGGACTAACTATGGCTACACCTTC.

This clonotype appeared many times. V is TRBV9 and J is TRBJ2-1; 9 nucleotides align to TRBD1. Germline CDR1 SGDLS, CDR2 YYNGEE. CDR3 length equals 12 residues. The trim removed 3 bases at V and 8 bases at J, leaving 0 bases unmatched. CDR3 sequence: CASSGDRDEQFF. For the CDR3, the DNA is TGTGCCAGCAGCGGGGACAGGGATGAGCAGTTCTTC.

The J gene is TRBJ1-1, the V gene TRBV12-3 or TRBV12-4; D unresolved. Trimming took 6 bases from V and 10 from J, leaving 21 bases between them. CDR3 length: 14 amino acids. CDR3 DNA: TGTGCCAGCAGGACCGGACTGCCGGATACCCGAGCTTTCTTT. Translated, it gives CASRTGLPDTRAFF.

The sample holds a few counts of this clonotype. V is TRBV6-5 and J is TRBJ2-3, with D possibly being TRBD1 (6 bases). The CDR3 totals 17 residues. Trimming cost V 2 bases and J 0 bases, with 15 bases left between them. Germline V gives CDR1 MNHEY, CDR2 SVGAGI. In nucleotides, the CDR3 is TGTGCCAGCAGTTACAGGCAGGGGAAAACTAGCACAGATACGCAGTATTTT. It encodes CASSYRQGKTSTDTQYF.